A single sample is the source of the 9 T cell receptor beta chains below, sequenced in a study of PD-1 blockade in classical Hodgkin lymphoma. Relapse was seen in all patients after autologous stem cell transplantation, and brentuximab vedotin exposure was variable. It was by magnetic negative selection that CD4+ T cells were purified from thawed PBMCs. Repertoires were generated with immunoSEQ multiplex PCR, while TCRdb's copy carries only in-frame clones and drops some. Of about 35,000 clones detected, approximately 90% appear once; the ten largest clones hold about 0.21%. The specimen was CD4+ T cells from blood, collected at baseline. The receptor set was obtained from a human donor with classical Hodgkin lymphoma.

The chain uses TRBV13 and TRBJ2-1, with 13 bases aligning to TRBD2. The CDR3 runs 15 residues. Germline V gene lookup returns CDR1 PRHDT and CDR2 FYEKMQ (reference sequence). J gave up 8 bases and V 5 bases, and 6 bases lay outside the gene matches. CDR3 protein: CASSERLAGGHEQFF. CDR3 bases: TGTGCCAGCAGCGAGAGACTAGCGGGAGGTCATGAGCAGTTCTTC.

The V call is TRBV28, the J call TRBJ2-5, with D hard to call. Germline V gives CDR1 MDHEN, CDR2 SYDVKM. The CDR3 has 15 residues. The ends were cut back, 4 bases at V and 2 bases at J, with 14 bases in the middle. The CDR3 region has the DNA TGTGCCAGCAGTTCGTATACGAAATCACAAGAGACCCAGTACTTC. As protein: CASSSYTKSQETQYF.

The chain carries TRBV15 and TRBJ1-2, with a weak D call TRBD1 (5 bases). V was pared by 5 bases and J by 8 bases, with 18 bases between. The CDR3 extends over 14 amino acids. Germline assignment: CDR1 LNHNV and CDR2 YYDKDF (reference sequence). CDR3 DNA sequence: TGTGCCACCAGCGAGGGGACGCCGGAGTGGGGCTACACCTTC. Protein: CATSEGTPEWGYTF.

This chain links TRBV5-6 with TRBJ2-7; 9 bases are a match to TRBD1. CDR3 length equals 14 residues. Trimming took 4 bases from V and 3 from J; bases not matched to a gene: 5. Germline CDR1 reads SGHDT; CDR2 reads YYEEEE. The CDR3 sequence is CASSPGTGIYEQYF. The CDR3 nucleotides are TGTGCCAGCAGCCCCGGGACAGGGATCTACGAGCAGTACTTC.

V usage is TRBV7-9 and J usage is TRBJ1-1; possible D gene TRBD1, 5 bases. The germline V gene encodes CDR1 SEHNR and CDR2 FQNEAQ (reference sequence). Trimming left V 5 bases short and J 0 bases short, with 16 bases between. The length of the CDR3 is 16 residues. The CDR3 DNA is TGTGCCAGCAGCGTAACGGGACGGGGGGTGAACACTGAAGCTTTCTTT. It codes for CASSVTGRGVNTEAFF.

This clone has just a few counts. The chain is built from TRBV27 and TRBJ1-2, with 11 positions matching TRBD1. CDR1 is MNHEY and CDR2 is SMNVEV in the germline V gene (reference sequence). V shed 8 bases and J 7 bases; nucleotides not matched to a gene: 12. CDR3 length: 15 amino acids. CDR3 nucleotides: TGTGCCAGCCTTTCCTCCGGGACAGGGGGAAGTGGCTACACCTTC. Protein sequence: CASLSSGTGGSGYTF.

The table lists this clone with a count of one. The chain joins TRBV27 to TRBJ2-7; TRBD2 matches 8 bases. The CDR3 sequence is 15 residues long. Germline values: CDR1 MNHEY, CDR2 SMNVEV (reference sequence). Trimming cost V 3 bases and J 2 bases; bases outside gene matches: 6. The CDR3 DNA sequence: TGTGCCAGCAGTTTTGGGTTAGCGGGAACCTACGAGCAGTACTTC. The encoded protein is CASSFGLAGTYEQYF.

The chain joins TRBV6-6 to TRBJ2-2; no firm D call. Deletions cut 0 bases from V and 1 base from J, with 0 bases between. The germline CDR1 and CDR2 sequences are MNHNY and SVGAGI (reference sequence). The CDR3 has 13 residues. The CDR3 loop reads CASSYSNTGELFF. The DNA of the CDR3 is TGTGCCAGCAGTTACTCGAACACCGGGGAGCTGTTTTTT.

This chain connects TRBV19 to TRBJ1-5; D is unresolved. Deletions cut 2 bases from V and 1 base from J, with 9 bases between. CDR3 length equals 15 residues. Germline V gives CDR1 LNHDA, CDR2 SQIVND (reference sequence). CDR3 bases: TGTGCCAGTAGTATACTCTTGGGGAGCAATCAGCCCCAGCATTTT. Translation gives CASSILLGSNQPQHF. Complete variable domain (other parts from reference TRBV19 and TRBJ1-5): DGGITQSPKYLFRKEGQNVTLSCEQNLNHDAMYWYRQDPGQGLRLIYYSQIVNDFQKGDIAEGYSVSREKKESFPLTVTSAQKNPTAFYLCASSILLGSNQPQHFGDGTRLSIL.